This T cell receptor (beta chain) was identified in a study of response to subunit inactivated influenza vaccine. General study points: T cells newly recruited by each seasonal influenza vaccination are few, the authors suggested.

The CDR3 sequence is 14 residues long. The trim removed 8 bases at V and 2 bases at J, leaving 4 bases unmatched. In germline, CDR1 is LGHDT, CDR2 YNNKEL (reference sequence). In TCRdb, the RT-PCR reads were re-called with MiXCR into one record per CDR3 protein. The sample gives about 500,000 distinct CDR3 sequences, approximately 17% of which show up once; about 3% is in the top ten. This clonotype was recorded a few times. What it binds is unknown. The receptor comes from a man between 50 and 69 years old who received an inactivated influenza vaccine. The specimen was CD4+ T cells sorted from PBMCs, collected roughly 24 months after vaccination. The chain carries TRBV3-1 and TRBJ2-2, with TRBD2 matching 8 bases. The CDR3 DNA reads as TGTGCCAGCGTAGCGGGGACTAACACCGGGGAGCTGTTTTTT. This translates into CASVAGTNTGELFF.